One T cell receptor (beta chain) is described in this entry. TCR beta sequences were obtained from blood CD8+ and CD4+ T cells. The multiple sclerosis controls were treatment-naive patients with relapsing-remitting disease that was stable or active. The data belong to a study of CD8 T cells in Susac syndrome. Per germline, CDR1 SGHTA and CDR2 FQGTGA. Losses at the gene ends were 5 bases for V and 0 bases for J; bases not matched to a gene: 4. The CDR3 covers 15 residues. Reverse transcription used roughly 0.5 to 1 ug RNA and random hexamers. Across 54 Vbeta and 13 Jbeta, immunoSEQ multiplex PCR amplified TCR beta CDR3. TCRdb analysed the immunoSEQ multiplex PCR reads with MiXCR anew, one entry per CDR3 protein. The table includes approximately 180,000 distinct CDR3 sequences, 85% to 95% detected once.

The chain carries TRBV7-3 and TRBJ2-3; 8 positions agree with TRBD1. Sequencing used CD4+ T cells from PBMCs. The source of this sequence is a human donor with multiple sclerosis. CDR3 amino acids: CASSRQGTSTDTQYF. Written as DNA, the CDR3 is TGTGCCAGCAGCCGACAGGGGACTAGCACAGATACGCAGTATTTT.